The 29 T cell receptor beta chains in this list originate from one sample, sequenced in a study of CD8+CD57+ T cells in acquired aplastic anemia. TCR beta VDJ combinations and CDR3 sequences were profiled from genomic DNA. TCRdb re-called the reads with MiXCR, one entry per CDR3 protein. The sample records around 210,000 distinct CDR3 sequences, roughly two thirds being singletons. Only patients with CD8+CD57+ cell expansion on flow cytometry were chosen for sequencing. The sample consisted of sorted CD4+, CD8+, or CD8+CD57+ T cells (not recorded which) from PBMCs. The receptors were gathered from a human donor with aplastic anemia.

The CDR3 spells CAISVGTEQPQHF. The CDR3 bases are TGTGCCATCAGTGTTGGGACAGAACAGCCCCAGCATTTT. The V call is TRBV10-3, the J call TRBJ1-5; 7 bases align to TRBD1. From germline, CDR1 is ENHRY and CDR2 SYGVKD. The CDR3 loop spans 13 amino acids. V was pared by 4 bases and J by 7 bases, with 4 bases of the junction left unmatched.

The chain couples TRBV19 to TRBJ2-5; D not resolved. The V end lost 6 bases, the J end lost 1 base, and 15 bases lay between the germline ends. This CDR3 spans 15 amino acids. Per the germline V gene, CDR1 is LNHDA and CDR2 is SQIVND (reference sequence). CDR3 sequence: CASRPGGRTQETQYF. The CDR3 DNA reads TGTGCCAGTAGACCGGGTGGTAGGACCCAAGAGACCCAGTACTTC.

This chain uses TRBV7-8 with TRBJ1-5; D is possibly TRBD1 (6 bases). CDR3 length: 16 amino acids. Germline CDR1 is SGHVS and CDR2 is FQNEAQ. V was shortened by 1 base and J by 4 bases, with 14 bases between the two germline ends. CDR3 nucleotides: TGTGCCAGCAGCTTAGGAACTGGGGGCCCTAATCAGCCCCAGCATTTT. Its protein is CASSLGTGGPNQPQHF. Full variable domain (rest looked up from reference TRBV7-8 and TRBJ1-5): GAGVSQSPRYKVAKRGQDVALRCDPISGHVSLFWYQQALGQGPEFLTYFQNEAQLDKSGLPSDRFFAERPEGSVSTLKIQRTQQEDSAVYLCASSLGTGGPNQPQHFGDGTRLSIL.

The gene calls are TRBV7-8 and TRBJ2-2; perhaps TRBD1 as D (5 bases). This CDR3 has 14 amino acids. Germline loops: CDR1 SGHVS, CDR2 FQNEAQ. The V end lost 6 bases, the J end lost 1 base, and 9 bases lay between the germline ends. The CDR3: CASSPGQNTGELFF. As DNA, the CDR3 is TGTGCCAGCAGTCCCGGACAGAACACCGGGGAGCTGTTTTTT.

In its sample, this clonotype was seen a few times. This chain joins TRBV20-1 and TRBJ2-4; D remains ambiguous. The CDR3 has 12 residues. Per germline, CDR1 DFQATT and CDR2 SNEGSKA (reference sequence). Trimming removed 5 bases at V and 5 bases at J, with 10 bases between. The CDR3 reads CSAEHTQNIQYF. CDR3 nucleotides: TGCAGTGCTGAACATACCCAAAACATTCAGTACTTC.

The rearrangement joins TRBV9 to TRBJ2-3; D assignment may be TRBD1 or TRBD2 (5 bases each). V dropped 7 bases and J dropped 5 bases, with 17 bases sitting between them. This CDR3 has 14 residues. Germline V gene lookup returns CDR1 SGDLS and CDR2 YYNGEE. CDR3 in amino acids: CASSRAGQGDTQYF. CDR3 DNA: TGTGCCAGCTCCCGGGCGGGCCAGGGAGATACGCAGTATTTT.

This clonotype was seen many times. V and J are TRBV20-1 and TRBJ2-7, with TRBD1 identical over 10 bases. V lost 5 bases to trimming and J lost 5 bases; unmatched junction nucleotides: 6. Germline assignment: CDR1 DFQATT and CDR2 SNEGSKA (reference sequence). The CDR3 consists of 13 residues. This chain's CDR3 is CSALPGQGNEQYF. The CDR3 DNA reads TGCAGTGCTTTACCGGGACAGGGGAACGAGCAGTACTTC.

CDR3: CATRRDSTYEQYF. DNA for the CDR3: TGTGCCACCAGAAGGGACAGTACCTACGAGCAGTACTTC. The chain is built from TRBV24-1 and TRBJ2-7; 7 bases line up with TRBD1. This CDR3 contains 13 residues. The germline V gene encodes CDR1 KGHDR and CDR2 SFDVKD. V shed 7 bases, J shed 2 bases, and the junction held 4 bases outside the gene matches.

Ten or more counts support this clonotype. The chain has TRBV7-2 and TRBJ2-7; the match to TRBD1 covers 8 bases. This CDR3 has 14 residues. CDR1 is SGHTA and CDR2 is FQGNSA in the germline V gene. Trimming at V came to 5 bases and at J to 3 bases, leaving 6 bases not matched to a gene. The DNA for the CDR3 is TGTGCCAGCAGCCCCGGACAGGGAGGCTACGAGCAGTACTTC. It is translated as CASSPGQGGYEQYF.

The CDR3 region has the DNA TGTGCCAGCAGCCCCGGGCCCCCGGGGACCCAGTACTTC. Its protein product is CASSPGPPGTQYF. This chain joins TRBV7-2 and TRBJ2-5; D remains ambiguous. Germline V lookup: CDR1 SGHTA, CDR2 FQGNSA. Between the trimmed V and J ends, which lost 5 bases and 7 bases, there was a span of 14 bases. The CDR3 spans 13 residues.

CDR3 DNA: TGCAGTGCTCCCTCCGGGACTAGCGGGAATACAGATACGCAGTATTTT. This codes for CSAPSGTSGNTDTQYF. This chain links TRBV20-1 with TRBJ2-3; 13 bases are shared with TRBD2. V trimming: 5 bases; J trimming: 3 bases; junction bases outside the gene matches: 8. The germline gives CDR1 DFQATT, CDR2 SNEGSKA (reference sequence). The CDR3 extends over 16 amino acids.

The genes are TRBV5-1 and TRBJ1-2; no firm D call. V lost 0 bases to trimming and J lost 11 bases, with 8 bases between them. Germline V CDR1 and CDR2: SGHRS, YFSETQ. The CDR3 is 11 residues long. This chain's CDR3 is CASSLDNAYTF. CDR3 nucleotides: TGCGCCAGCAGCTTGGACAACGCGTACACCTTC.

V and J are TRBV5-1 and TRBJ2-7; D not certain. The CDR3 extends over 14 amino acids. The V gene lost 5 bases and the J gene lost 3 bases, with 15 bases spanning the gap. The germline CDR1 and CDR2 sequences are SGHRS and YFSETQ. Here the CDR3 DNA reads TGCGCCAGCAGGGGCAGTTCTGTTGACTACGAGCAGTACTTC. Its translation: CASRGSSVDYEQYF.

With regard to this clonotype: One end of the junction does not line up with germline, which may come from a read error. This chain joins TRBV20-1 and TRBJ2-7, with TRBD2 as a possible D gene (5 bases). CDR1 is DFQATT, CDR2 SNEGSKA, per germline (reference sequence). The CDR3 is made up of 12 amino acids. CDR3 in amino acids: CSAREDTYEQSF. DNA of the CDR3: TGCAGTGCTAGGGAGGATACCTACGAGCAGTCCTTC.

The chain uses TRBV29-1 and TRBJ2-7; D gene uncertain. This CDR3 is 11 amino acids long. The V and J ends lost 4 bases and 3 bases respectively, with 7 bases between them. The V gene's germline CDR1 is SQVTM and CDR2 ANQGSEA. The CDR3 here is CSVVVSYEQYF. The CDR3 region has the DNA TGCAGCGTTGTTGTAAGCTACGAGCAGTACTTC.

This clonotype was seen many times. V is TRBV6-6 and J is TRBJ2-7, with a possible D match to TRBD1 (6 bases). Between the trimmed V and J ends, which lost 2 bases and 2 bases, there was a span of 13 bases. The CDR3 totals 15 residues. Looked up from germline, CDR1 is MNHNY and CDR2 is SVGAGI (reference sequence). CDR3 sequence reads: CASSYGDRPTYEQYF. As DNA, the CDR3 is TGTGCCAGCAGTTACGGCGACAGGCCCACCTACGAGCAGTACTTC.

The chain has TRBV7-9 and TRBJ1-2; D is undetermined. V was trimmed by 6 bases and J by 8 bases, leaving 16 bases between them. Looked up from germline, CDR1 is SEHNR and CDR2 is FQNEAQ (reference sequence). The CDR3 loop spans 13 amino acids. The DNA for the CDR3 is TGTGCCAGCAGGGATACTGGGGTCCCGGGCTACACCTTC. Protein: CASRDTGVPGYTF.

A note on this clonotype: One junction end disagrees with the germline gene, perhaps due to a read error. The chain recombines TRBV5-5 with TRBJ1-5; a possible D gene is TRBD1 (6 bases). This CDR3 is built from 14 residues. Germline loops: CDR1 SGHKS, CDR2 YYEKEE (reference sequence). CDR3 amino acids: CASSRRGGSQPQHF. DNA for the CDR3: TGCGCCAGCAGCCGCCGCGGGGGCAGCCAGCCCCAGCATTTT.

V is TRBV9 and J is TRBJ1-1; D is perhaps TRBD1 (6 bases). Germline V lookup: CDR1 SGDLS, CDR2 YYNGEE. The length of the CDR3 is 14 residues. The V end lost 5 bases, the J end lost 4 bases, and 15 bases lay between the germline ends. The CDR3 reads CASRPGGASTEAFF. DNA for the CDR3: TGTGCCAGCAGGCCCGGGGGGGCGAGCACTGAAGCTTTCTTT.

The chain carries TRBV7-2 and TRBJ2-5; D is perhaps TRBD1 (5 bases). The CDR3 spans 13 residues. V gave up 4 bases and J gave up 2 bases, with 8 bases separating them. The germline gives CDR1 SGHTA, CDR2 FQGNSA. CDR3 in amino acids: CASSSRQQETQYF. CDR3 DNA: TGTGCCAGCAGCTCTAGACAGCAAGAGACCCAGTACTTC.

As DNA, the CDR3 is TGTGCCAGCAGTTCCCCGGAGTACAATGAGCAGTTCTTC. Translation: CASSSPEYNEQFF. The chain recombines TRBV6-6 with TRBJ2-1; D not resolved. Germline V gene data show CDR1 as MNHNY and CDR2 as SVGAGI (reference sequence). V shed 4 bases and J shed 4 bases, with 8 bases lying between them. This CDR3 has 13 residues.

This chain connects TRBV20-1 to TRBJ2-7, with D possibly being TRBD1 or TRBD2 (6 bases each). Trimming took off 0 bases at V and 9 bases at J, with 12 bases between the two ends. The CDR3 is 12 amino acids. Per the germline V gene, CDR1 is DFQATT and CDR2 is SNEGSKA (reference sequence). Here the CDR3 DNA reads TGCAGTGCTAGAGATGGGGGGCAGTGGCAGTACTTC. Translating it yields CSARDGGQWQYF.

The rearrangement links TRBV5-1 to TRBJ1-2; possible D gene TRBD1, 5 bases. V shed 4 bases and J shed 2 bases, with 12 bases lying between them. CDR3 size: 14 residues. Germline assignment: CDR1 SGHRS and CDR2 YFSETQ. The CDR3 protein is CASSLTAGNYGYTF. In nucleotides, the CDR3 is TGCGCCAGCAGCCTAACGGCAGGGAACTATGGCTACACCTTC.

The chain combines TRBV5-6 with TRBJ2-7; D uncertain. The germline CDR1 and CDR2 sequences are SGHDT and YYEEEE. The germline V and J ends were trimmed by 4 bases and 6 bases, with 14 bases remaining between them. This CDR3 comprises 13 residues. The DNA for the CDR3 is TGTGCCAGCAGCCCCAAATTATGGGGCGAGCAGTACTTC. Its protein product is CASSPKLWGEQYF. Looking up the rest from reference TRBV5-6 and TRBJ2-7 gives the full variable domain: DAGVTQSPTHLIKTRGQQVTLRCSPKSGHDTVSWYQQALGQGPQFIFQYYEEEERQRGNFPDRFSGHQFPNYSSELNVNALLLGDSALYLCASSPKLWGEQYFGPGTRLTVT.

As to this clonotype: At one boundary the junction diverges from the germline segment, which might be a read error. The V and J genes are TRBV7-7 and TRBJ2-7; tentatively, D is TRBD2 (6 bases). The length of the CDR3 is 15 residues. Germline V gives CDR1 SSHAT, CDR2 FNYEAQ (reference sequence). CDR3 loop: CASSLAEGRVGEQYF. CDR3 in DNA: TGTGCTAGCAGCTTAGCGGAGGGCAGGGTCGGCGAGCAGTACTTC.

This chain uses TRBV15 with TRBJ2-1; D possibly corresponds to TRBD1 (6 bases). V was cut by 4 bases and J by 3 bases, with 19 bases left in between. The germline V gene has CDR1 LNHNV and CDR2 YYDKDF (reference sequence). The CDR3 is 17 residues long. The CDR3 DNA reads TGTGCCACCAGCACGACAGGAGGCGGACTTCTCTACAATGAGCAGTTCTTC. Protein sequence: CATSTTGGGLLYNEQFF.

The chain combines TRBV5-8 with TRBJ1-1; D not certain. Germline values: CDR1 SGHTS, CDR2 YDEGEE. Between the trimmed V and J ends, which lost 7 bases and 8 bases, there was a span of 9 bases. The CDR3 spans 10 residues. CDR3 in amino acids: CASRASEAFF. CDR3 DNA: TGTGCCAGCCGAGCTTCGGAAGCTTTCTTT. Using reference TRBV5-8 and TRBJ1-1 for the parts outside the CDR3, the full variable domain is EAGVTQSPTHLIKTRGQQATLRCSPISGHTSVYWYQQALGLGLQFLLWYDEGEERNRGNFPPRFSGRQFPNYSSELNVNALELEDSALYLCASRASEAFFGQGTRLTVV.

The genes are TRBV28 and TRBJ2-1, with 9 bases identical to TRBD2. In germline, CDR1 is MDHEN, CDR2 SYDVKM. The CDR3 has 16 amino acids. The J segment lost 3 bases and the V segment lost 0 bases, leaving 3 bases of the junction unmatched. The DNA for the CDR3 is TGTGCCAGCAGTTTATGGACTAGCGGACACTACAATGAGCAGTTCTTC. It specifies CASSLWTSGHYNEQFF.

This chain connects TRBV20-1 to TRBJ2-5, with D maybe TRBD1 (6 bases). The germline V gene has CDR1 DFQATT and CDR2 SNEGSKA (reference sequence). CDR3 length equals 11 residues. CDR3 DNA: TGCAGCGGGACACTCCAAGAGACCCAGTACTTC. Its translation is CSGTLQETQYF.